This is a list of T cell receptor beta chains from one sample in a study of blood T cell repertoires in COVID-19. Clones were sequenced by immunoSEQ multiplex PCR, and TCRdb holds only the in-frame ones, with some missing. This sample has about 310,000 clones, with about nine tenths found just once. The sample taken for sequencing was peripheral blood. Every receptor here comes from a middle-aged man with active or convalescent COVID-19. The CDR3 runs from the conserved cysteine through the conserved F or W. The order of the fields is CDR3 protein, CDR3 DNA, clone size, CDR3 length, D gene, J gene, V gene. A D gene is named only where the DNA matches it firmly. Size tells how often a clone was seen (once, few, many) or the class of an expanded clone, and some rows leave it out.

CASSPSFTGSTPYEQYF	TGTGCCAGCAGCCCCTCTTTTACAGGCAGTACTCCCTACGAGCAGTACTTC	-	17	-	TRBJ2-7	TRBV5-5
CATSKETGGYTF	TGTGCCACCAGTAAGGAAACAGGAGGCTACACCTTC	-	12	-	TRBJ1-2	TRBV24-1
CSVGRLAGGGELFF	TGCAGCGTTGGGAGACTAGCGGGCGGCGGGGAGCTGTTTTTT	-	14	TRBD2	TRBJ2-2	TRBV29-1
CASSLSTGGLTEAFF	TGTGCCAGCAGTTTAAGTACAGGGGGCCTCACTGAAGCTTTCTTT	-	15	TRBD1	TRBJ1-1	TRBV28
CASSYIRGAAGNTIYF	TGTGCCAGCAGTTACATTCGGGGGGCCGCTGGAAACACCATATATTTT	-	16	-	TRBJ1-3	TRBV6-2/TRBV6-3
CASSPYRESTGELFF	TGTGCCAGCTCACCTTACAGGGAGAGCACCGGGGAGCTGTTTTTT	-	15	-	TRBJ2-2	TRBV18
CATSRGAGSIRSGNTIYF	TGTGCCACCAGCAGGGGAGCCGGGTCTATCCGCTCTGGAAACACCATATATTTT	-	18	-	TRBJ1-3	TRBV15
CSVVQGWNTEAFF	TGCAGCGTTGTACAGGGTTGGAACACTGAAGCTTTCTTT	-	13	-	TRBJ1-1	TRBV29-1
CASRMTGDHEQYF	TGTGCCAGCAGGATGACAGGGGATCACGAGCAGTACTTC	-	13	TRBD1	TRBJ2-7	TRBV27
CATTGGSAGNSPLHF	TGTGCCACCACAGGGGGCTCGGCGGGTAATTCACCCCTCCACTTT	-	15	TRBD1	TRBJ1-6	TRBV28
CASRGADSNQPQHF	TGTGCCAGCCGGGGGGCGGATAGCAATCAGCCCCAGCATTTT	-	14	-	TRBJ1-5	TRBV28
CASSLFRGQGYEYNEQFF	TGTGCCAGCAGCTTGTTCCGGGGACAGGGCTATGAATACAATGAGCAGTTCTTC	-	18	TRBD1	TRBJ2-1	TRBV5-6
CASSLIGQGVQPQHF	TGTGCCAGCAGTTTGATAGGTCAGGGGGTTCAGCCCCAGCATTTT	few	15	TRBD1	TRBJ1-5	TRBV28
CASSWGRTPNEQFF	TGTGCCAGCAGCTGGGGTCGGACTCCGAATGAGCAGTTCTTC	-	14	-	TRBJ2-1	TRBV7-2
CASSLTGGTDTQYF	TGTGCCAGCAGCTTGACAGGGGGAACAGATACGCAGTATTTT	-	14	TRBD1	TRBJ2-3	TRBV11-3
CASTWTGKDEQFF	TGTGCCAGCACCTGGACAGGGAAGGATGAGCAGTTCTTC	-	13	TRBD1	TRBJ2-1	TRBV28
CASCQASGGASEQFF	TGTGCCAGCTGTCAGGCTAGCGGGGGGGCTAGTGAGCAGTTCTTC	-	15	TRBD2	TRBJ2-1	TRBV7-3
CASSLSLADSTDTQYF	TGTGCCAGCAGCTTGTCGCTAGCGGACAGCACAGATACGCAGTATTTT	-	16	TRBD2	TRBJ2-3	TRBV7-3
CASSEGDFLQETQYF	TGTGCCAGCAGTGAGGGGGACTTTCTGCAAGAGACCCAGTACTTC	-	15	-	TRBJ2-5	TRBV2
CASSPSRTDTQYF	TGTGCCAGCAGTCCCTCCCGCACAGATACGCAGTATTTT	-	13	-	TRBJ2-3	TRBV2
CASSPSGLVSPLHF	TGTGCCAGCAGCCCGTCAGGGTTGGTGTCACCCCTCCACTTT	once	14	-	TRBJ1-6	TRBV25-1
CASSLALGTYEQYF	TGTGCCAGCAGCTTAGCTCTGGGCACCTACGAGCAGTACTTC	-	14	-	TRBJ2-7	TRBV7-2
CASSFNFGNTIYF	TGTGCCAGCAGTTTCAACTTTGGAAACACCATATATTTT	-	13	-	TRBJ1-3	TRBV28
CATSRAYSDYGYTF	TGTGCCACCAGCAGAGCGTACAGTGATTATGGCTACACCTTC	-	14	-	TRBJ1-2	TRBV15
CASSGRLAASYNEQFF	TGTGCCAGCAGCGGAAGACTAGCGGCCTCCTACAATGAGCAGTTCTTC	-	16	TRBD2	TRBJ2-1	TRBV9
CASSIDEAPGAGELFF	TGTGCCAGTAGTATAGATGAGGCCCCGGGGGCCGGGGAGCTGTTTTTT	-	16	-	TRBJ2-2	TRBV19
CASSLYGTSGVSSYNEQFF	TGTGCCAGCAGCCTCTACGGGACTAGCGGGGTGAGCTCCTACAATGAGCAGTTCTTC	-	19	TRBD2	TRBJ2-1	TRBV7-3
CASSEALGAREKLFF	TGTGCCAGCAGTGAAGCGCTAGGGGCGCGCGAAAAACTGTTTTTT	once	15	-	TRBJ1-4	TRBV2
CATSRQSSTGELFF	TGTGCCACCAGCAGACAGTCGTCCACCGGGGAGCTGTTTTTT	-	14	-	TRBJ2-2	TRBV15
CASSEAQGEIEGYTF	TGTGCCAGCAGTGAAGCCCAGGGCGAAATAGAGGGCTACACCTTC	-	15	-	TRBJ1-2	TRBV6-1
CASSSRLAGRETQYF	TGTGCCAGCAGCTCCAGACTAGCGGGGAGAGAGACCCAGTACTTC	-	15	TRBD2	TRBJ2-5	TRBV5-4
CASSPSLRGYTF	TGTGCCAGCAGTCCGTCATTGAGGGGCTACACCTTC	-	12	-	TRBJ1-2	TRBV6-2/TRBV6-3
CASSPGTGNYFNYGYTF	TGTGCCAGCAGCCCCGGGACAGGGAATTACTTTAACTATGGCTACACCTTC	-	17	TRBD1	TRBJ1-2	TRBV28
CASSYMGGQETQYF	TGTGCCAGCAGTTACATGGGGGGTCAAGAGACCCAGTACTTC	-	14	-	TRBJ2-5	TRBV6-2/TRBV6-3
CASSWASGSQETQYF	TGTGCCAGCAGTTGGGCTAGCGGGAGCCAAGAGACCCAGTACTTC	-	15	TRBD2	TRBJ2-5	TRBV28
CASSLAVGDYRYKYF	TGTGCCAGCAGCTTAGCGGTCGGGGACTACCGATACAAGTATTTT	once	15	TRBD2	TRBJ2-3	TRBV7-8
CASSQGPLQGAVNQPQHF	TGTGCCAGCAGCCAGGGGCCTCTACAGGGGGCAGTTAATCAGCCCCAGCATTTT	many	18	TRBD1	TRBJ1-5	TRBV3-1/TRBV3-2
CASRPKAGRGNTIYF	TGTGCCAGCAGGCCGAAAGCAGGGAGGGGAAACACCATATATTTT	-	15	-	TRBJ1-3	TRBV28
CASSEGQGNYGYTF	TGTGCCAGCAGCGAGGGACAGGGGAACTATGGCTACACCTTC	few	14	TRBD1	TRBJ1-2	TRBV2
CASSPYTGGDEKLFF	TGTGCCAGCAGTCCATACACGGGCGGGGATGAAAAACTGTTTTTT	once	15	-	TRBJ1-4	TRBV27
CATTGGDNQPQHF	TGTGCAACGACAGGGGGTGACAATCAGCCCCAGCATTTT	-	13	TRBD1	TRBJ1-5	TRBV10-3
CASSEPASGSTQYF	TGTGCCAGCAGTGAACCGGCTAGCGGGAGCACCCAGTACTTC	-	14	TRBD2	TRBJ2-5	TRBV2
CASSLGTSGSYEQYF	TGTGCCAGCAGCTTAGGGACTAGCGGCTCCTACGAGCAGTACTTC	-	15	TRBD2	TRBJ2-7	TRBV11-1
CASQGSVEAFF	TGTGCCAGCCAGGGATCCGTTGAAGCTTTCTTT	-	11	-	TRBJ1-1	TRBV6-5
CASTTVQLLGTDNEQFF	TGTGCCAGCACGACAGTCCAGTTGTTGGGGACTGACAATGAGCAGTTCTTC	few	17	-	TRBJ2-1	TRBV27
CASSLGSLVDRNTIYF	TGTGCCAGCAGTTTAGGATCTCTGGTAGACAGAAACACCATATATTTT	-	16	-	TRBJ1-3	TRBV28
CASSPSSYNEQFF	TGCGCCAGCAGCCCGAGCTCCTACAATGAGCAGTTCTTC	-	13	-	TRBJ2-1	TRBV4-3
CASSYSLNQPQHF	TGTGCCAGCAGTTACTCTCTTAATCAGCCCCAGCATTTT	-	13	-	TRBJ1-5	TRBV6-5
CASSFSGRAGETQYF	TGTGCCAGCAGCTTTAGCGGGAGGGCCGGAGAGACCCAGTACTTC	-	15	TRBD2	TRBJ2-5	TRBV7-9
CASSLDPRGTRNEQFF	TGTGCCAGCAGCTTGGACCCGAGGGGGACTAGGAATGAGCAGTTCTTC	-	16	TRBD2	TRBJ2-1	TRBV5-4
CASSLYRGNTIYF	TGTGCCAGCAGCTTATACAGGGGAAACACCATATATTTT	-	13	-	TRBJ1-3	TRBV28
CAISDPGRDGTDTQYF	TGTGCCATCAGTGACCCCGGGAGAGACGGGACAGATACGCAGTATTTT	-	16	-	TRBJ2-3	TRBV10-3
CASSLSTSGIREQFF	TGTGCCAGCAGCTTATCAACTAGCGGGATTCGGGAGCAGTTCTTC	-	15	TRBD2	TRBJ2-1	TRBV5-4
CASSEEARGRAFF	TGTGCCAGCAGTGAAGAGGCGAGGGGGCGCGCTTTCTTT	once	13	TRBD1	TRBJ1-1	TRBV2